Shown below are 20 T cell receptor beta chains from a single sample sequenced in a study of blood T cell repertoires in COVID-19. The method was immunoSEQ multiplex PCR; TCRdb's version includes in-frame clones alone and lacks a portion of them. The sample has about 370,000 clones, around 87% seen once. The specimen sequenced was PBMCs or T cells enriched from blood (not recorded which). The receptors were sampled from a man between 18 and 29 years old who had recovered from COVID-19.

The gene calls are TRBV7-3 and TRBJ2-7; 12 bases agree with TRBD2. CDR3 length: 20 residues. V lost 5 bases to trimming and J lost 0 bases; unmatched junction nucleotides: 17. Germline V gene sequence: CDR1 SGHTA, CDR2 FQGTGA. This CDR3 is CASSPHSSGGATRGSYEQYF. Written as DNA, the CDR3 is TGTGCCAGCAGCCCTCACTCTAGCGGGGGGGCCACCAGGGGCTCCTACGAGCAGTACTTC.

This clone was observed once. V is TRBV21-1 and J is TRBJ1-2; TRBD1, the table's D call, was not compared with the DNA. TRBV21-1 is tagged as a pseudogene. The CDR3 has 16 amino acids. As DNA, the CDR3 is TGTGCCAGCAGCAAAGACAGGGGGCTTCCTAACTATGGCTACACCTTC. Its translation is CASSKDRGLPNYGYTF.

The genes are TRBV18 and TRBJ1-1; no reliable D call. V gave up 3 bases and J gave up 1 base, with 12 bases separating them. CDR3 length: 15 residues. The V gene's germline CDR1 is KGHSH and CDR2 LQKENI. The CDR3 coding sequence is TGTGCCAGCTCACCCAGAGGACTGACGAACACTGAAGCTTTCTTT. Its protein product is CASSPRGLTNTEAFF.

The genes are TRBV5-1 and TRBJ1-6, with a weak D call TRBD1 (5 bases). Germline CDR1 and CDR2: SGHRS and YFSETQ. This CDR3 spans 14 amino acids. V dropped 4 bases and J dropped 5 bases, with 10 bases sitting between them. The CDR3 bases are TGCGCCAGCAGCCGGGGCGGGGATAATTCACCCCTCCACTTT. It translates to CASSRGGDNSPLHF.

CDR3 amino acids: CASSLFHQHHNEKLFF. CDR3 bases: TGTGCCAGCAGTTTATTCCATCAACACCATAATGAAAAACTGTTTTTT. The gene calls are TRBV28 and TRBJ1-4; D is ambiguous. CDR3 length equals 16 residues. V gave up 1 base and J gave up 4 bases, with 13 bases separating them. CDR1 and CDR2 (germline): MDHEN, SYDVKM.

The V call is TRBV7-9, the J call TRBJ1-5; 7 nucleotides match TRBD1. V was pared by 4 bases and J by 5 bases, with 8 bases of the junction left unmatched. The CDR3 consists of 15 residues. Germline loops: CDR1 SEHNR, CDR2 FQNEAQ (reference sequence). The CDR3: CASSSTGMGDQPQHF. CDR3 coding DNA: TGTGCCAGCAGCTCGACAGGGATGGGCGATCAGCCCCAGCATTTT. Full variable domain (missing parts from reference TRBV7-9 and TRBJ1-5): DTGVSQNPRHKITKRGQNVTFRCDPISEHNRLYWYRQTLGQGPEFLTYFQNEAQLEKSRLLSDRFSAERPKGSFSTLEIQRTEQGDSAMYLCASSSTGMGDQPQHFGDGTRLSIL.

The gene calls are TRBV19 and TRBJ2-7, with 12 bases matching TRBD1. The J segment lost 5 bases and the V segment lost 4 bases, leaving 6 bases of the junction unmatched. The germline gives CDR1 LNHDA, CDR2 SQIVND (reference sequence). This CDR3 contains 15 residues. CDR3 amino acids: CASSTTGTGGNEQYF. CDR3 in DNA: TGTGCCAGTAGTACAACCGGGACAGGGGGCAACGAGCAGTACTTC.

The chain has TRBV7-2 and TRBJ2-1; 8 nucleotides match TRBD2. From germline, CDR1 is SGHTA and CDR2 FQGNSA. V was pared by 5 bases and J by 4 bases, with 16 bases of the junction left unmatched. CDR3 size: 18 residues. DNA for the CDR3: TGTGCCAGCAGCCCCGGAAGGGCAGGGCGGGGGGCGTACAATGAGCAGTTCTTC. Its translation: CASSPGRAGRGAYNEQFF.

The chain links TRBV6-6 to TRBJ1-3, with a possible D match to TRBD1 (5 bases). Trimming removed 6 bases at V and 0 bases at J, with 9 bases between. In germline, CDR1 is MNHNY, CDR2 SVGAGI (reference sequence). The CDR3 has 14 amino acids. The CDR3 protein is CASRAQASGNTIYF. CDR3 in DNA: TGTGCCAGCAGGGCACAGGCCTCTGGAAACACCATATATTTT.

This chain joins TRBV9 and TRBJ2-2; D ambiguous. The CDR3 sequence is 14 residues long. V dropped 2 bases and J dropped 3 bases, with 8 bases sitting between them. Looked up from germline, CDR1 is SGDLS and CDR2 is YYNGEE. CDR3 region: CASSVGLHTGELFF. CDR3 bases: TGTGCCAGCAGCGTTGGGCTTCACACCGGGGAGCTGTTTTTT. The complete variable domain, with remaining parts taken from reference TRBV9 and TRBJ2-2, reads DSGVTQTPKHLITATGQRVTLRCSPRSGDLSVYWYQQSLDQGLQFLIQYYNGEERAKGNILERFSAQQFPDLHSELNLSSLELGDSALYFCASSVGLHTGELFFGEGSRLTVL.

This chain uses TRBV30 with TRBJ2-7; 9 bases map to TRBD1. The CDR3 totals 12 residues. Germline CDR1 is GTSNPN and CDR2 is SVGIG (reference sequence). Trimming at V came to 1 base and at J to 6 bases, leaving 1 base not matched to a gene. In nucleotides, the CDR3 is TGTGCCTGGAGTGGGACAGGGGCCGAGCAGTACTTC. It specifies CAWSGTGAEQYF.

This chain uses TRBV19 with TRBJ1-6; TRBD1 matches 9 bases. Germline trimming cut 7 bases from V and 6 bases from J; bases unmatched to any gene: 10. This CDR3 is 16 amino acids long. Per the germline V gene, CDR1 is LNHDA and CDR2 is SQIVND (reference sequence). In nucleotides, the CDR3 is TGTGCCAGTACGGCGGGACAGGGAGTTTTTAATTCACCCCTCCACTTT. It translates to CASTAGQGVFNSPLHF.

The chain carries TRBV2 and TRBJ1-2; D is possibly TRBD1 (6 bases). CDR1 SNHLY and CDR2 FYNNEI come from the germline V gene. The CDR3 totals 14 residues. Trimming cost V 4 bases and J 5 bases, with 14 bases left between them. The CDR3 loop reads CASSGTAYAYGYTF. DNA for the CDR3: TGTGCCAGCAGTGGGACAGCCTACGCTTATGGCTACACCTTC.

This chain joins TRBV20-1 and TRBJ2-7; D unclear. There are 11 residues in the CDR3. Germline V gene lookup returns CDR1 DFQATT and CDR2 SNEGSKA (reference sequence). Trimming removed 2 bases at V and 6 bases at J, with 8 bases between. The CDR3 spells CSARIVVEQYF. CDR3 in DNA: TGCAGTGCTAGAATAGTTGTCGAGCAGTACTTC.

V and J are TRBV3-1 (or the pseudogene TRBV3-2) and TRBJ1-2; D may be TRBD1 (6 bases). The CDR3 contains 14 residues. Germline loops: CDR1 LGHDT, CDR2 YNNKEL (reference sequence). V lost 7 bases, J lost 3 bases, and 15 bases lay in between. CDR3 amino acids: CASTPRGVHYGYTF. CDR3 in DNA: TGTGCCAGCACCCCCAGGGGAGTACACTATGGCTACACCTTC.

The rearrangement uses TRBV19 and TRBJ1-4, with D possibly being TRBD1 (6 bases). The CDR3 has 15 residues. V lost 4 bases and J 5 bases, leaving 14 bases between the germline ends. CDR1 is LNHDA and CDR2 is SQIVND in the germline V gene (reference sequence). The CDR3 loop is CASSRPSGGNEKLFF. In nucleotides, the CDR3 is TGTGCCAGTAGTAGACCCTCGGGGGGCAATGAAAAACTGTTTTTT.

The chain's CDR3 is CASSVGIGGGNQPQHF. The CDR3 DNA is TGTGCCAGCAGCGTAGGGATCGGAGGGGGCAATCAGCCCCAGCATTTT. The chain uses TRBV9 and TRBJ1-5, with a weak D call TRBD1 (5 bases). The germline V and J ends were trimmed by 0 bases and 2 bases, with 12 bases remaining between them. Germline V gene lookup returns CDR1 SGDLS and CDR2 YYNGEE. The CDR3 contains 16 residues. Variable domain in full (rest from reference TRBV9 and TRBJ1-5): DSGVTQTPKHLITATGQRVTLRCSPRSGDLSVYWYQQSLDQGLQFLIQYYNGEERAKGNILERFSAQQFPDLHSELNLSSLELGDSALYFCASSVGIGGGNQPQHFGDGTRLSIL.

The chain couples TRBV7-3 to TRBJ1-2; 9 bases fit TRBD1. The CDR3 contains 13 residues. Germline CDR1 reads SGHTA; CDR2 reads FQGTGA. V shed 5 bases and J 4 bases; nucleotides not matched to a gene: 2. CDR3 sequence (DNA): TGTGCCAGCAGCCCGACAGGGGGCTATGGCTACACCTTC. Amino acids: CASSPTGGYGYTF.

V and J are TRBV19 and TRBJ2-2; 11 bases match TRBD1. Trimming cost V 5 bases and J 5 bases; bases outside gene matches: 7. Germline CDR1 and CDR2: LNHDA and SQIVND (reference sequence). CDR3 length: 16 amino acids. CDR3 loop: CASSADRGRLTGELFF. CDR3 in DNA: TGTGCCAGTAGTGCGGACAGGGGGCGCTTGACCGGGGAGCTGTTTTTT.

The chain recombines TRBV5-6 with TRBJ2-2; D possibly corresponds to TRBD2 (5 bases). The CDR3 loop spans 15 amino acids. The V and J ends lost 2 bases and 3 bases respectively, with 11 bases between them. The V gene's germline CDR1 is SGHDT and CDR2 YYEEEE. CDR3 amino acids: CASSLRGTYTGELFF. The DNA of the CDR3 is TGTGCCAGCAGCTTACGGGGAACATACACCGGGGAGCTGTTTTTT.